This T cell receptor beta chain comes out of a study of vaccination effects on CD4 cells after COVID-19. Upon completion of approximately ten days in culture, CD4+ T cells were isolated. CDR3 length: 13 residues. Trimming at V came to 6 bases and at J to 1 base, leaving 2 bases not matched to a gene. The germline V gene has CDR1 ENHRY and CDR2 SYGVKD. Study-level points and caveats: Convalescent patients were scarce, and early post-infection timepoints were absent.

Turning to this clone: The target antigen is unknown.

Assay: immunoSEQ multiplex PCR; the TCRdb copy retains only in-frame clones and omits some. This repertoire shows tens of thousands of clones, around 67% found once; its top ten account for approximately 10%. This clonotype was obtained from a human donor who received a COVID-19 vaccine. This chain connects TRBV10-3 to TRBJ2-5, with TRBD1 matching over 7 bases. Sequences were derived from CD4+ T cells from PBMCs cultured without peptide, sampled before COVID-19 vaccination. The CDR3 coding sequence is TGTGCCATCAGGGGGACAGCCCAAGAGACCCAGTACTTC. It yields the protein CAIRGTAQETQYF.